This record looks at one T cell receptor (beta chain) sequence and its context. The specificity of this receptor is unknown. Nothing much larger sits one base from this clone, and base qualities are not available. The V and J ends are trimmed by 3 bases and 0 bases, leaving 18 bases between them. The CDR1 and CDR2 encoded by the germline V gene are SGHRS and YFSETQ. Measured from the cysteine to the phenylalanine, the CDR3 is 18 residues long. Of all the DNA, just the CDR3 is kept, 54 bases in frame from base 1. The cohort was made up of approximately 670 healthy bone marrow donors. All cohort members were sampled while nominally healthy, although unrecorded immune exposures were likely present. The donor was CMV seropositive and belonged to the group of more than 250 seropositive cohort members. Each donor provided a peripheral blood sample, and peripheral blood mononuclear cells were used for TCR beta sequencing. The Qiagen DNeasy Blood Extraction Kit was used to extract genomic DNA from the blood cell samples.

The data originate from a study of cytomegalovirus exposure and HLA in healthy donors (dated by TCRdb to about 2017). Describing the broader study: An earlier analysis of fewer than 750 of the donors reported approximately 260 Gb of sequence data and 117 million unique TCR beta sequences obtained from 150 million to 200 million T cells. Around 330 gigabases of sequencing data and approximately 92 million unique TCR sequences made up an early release that covered approximately 650 HLA-typed donors. Of the 398 genotyped donors, approximately 83% fell in the genetic ancestry cluster associated with self-reported Caucasian donors. The study aimed to test whether signatures of past pathogen exposure could be identified by cataloging public T cell receptors. Using immunosequencing, the study profiled T cell repertoires from some 670 subjects and related those repertoires to cytomegalovirus serostatus. A separate validation cohort of over 95 different subjects was used in addition to the 666-subject first cohort. The study combined high-throughput TCR immunosequencing, statistical association of individual TCRs with disease status, and machine learning to predict cytomegalovirus infection status. A later analysis re-examined previously published TCR beta repertoires from more than 650 donors and added high-resolution HLA genotyping to investigate patterns of TCR occurrence. In the later analysis, no new phenotypic data were used to find candidate immune exposures; instead, reliance was placed on TCR beta sequences and their occurrence across donors. In an earlier analysis of 500 to 650 of the donors, high-throughput TCR beta sequencing was used to judge whether each TCR beta V gene segment behaved as functional or pseudogenic. Donor age, sex, ethnicity and CMV serostatus were compiled together with the repertoire data. A later genetic analysis used genome-wide SNP genotypes for about 65% of the 666 donors, treating that subset as a discovery cohort. All discovery cohort repertoires had been generated using a single sequencing platform. Both class I and class II loci were covered by HLA typing, at four-digit resolution. Typing coverage varied by locus: roughly 629-630 donors for A, B, C, DRB1 and DQB1; around 560 for DQA1; over 600 for DPA1; roughly 450 for DPB1. Several DR-DQ haplotypes were treated as single units for association and clustering because of strong linkage in the cohort. Among around 400 genotyped donors of the cohort, an average of about 220,000 unique TCR beta nucleotide sequences was sequenced per donor, of which about 19% were non-productive. General study outcomes and caveats: In a later genetic analysis, a missense DCLRE1C variant was associated with V-gene and J-gene trimming of TCR beta chains, and the association was replicated in an independent cohort. The study gave a list of 150 to 200 TCR beta chains associated with cytomegalovirus. In an earlier analysis of some 640 of the donors, most TCR beta V segments were observed in productive rearrangements about 87% or about 30% of the time, broadly matching IMGT annotations. Across donors, most TCR sequences were observed very rarely, whereas some public TCRs were present in many individuals. Cytomegalovirus status was reported to be diagnosed by the classifier with high specificity and sensitivity in both the original and validation cohorts. Some IMGT-functional V segments, including TRBV6-2 and TRBV6-3, could not be distinguished by the 87-base-pair reads and were therefore excluded. Because HLA typing was unavailable for some donors at each locus, only the typed subset was used in association tests. In a later analysis, HLA-associated TCR beta chains were found to be more clonally expanded and to have lower generation probabilities than equally common non-associated chains. In a later analysis, several top co-occurrence clusters were reported to appear linked to parvovirus B19, influenza, CMV and Epstein-Barr virus. A later analysis found that TCR association rates varied across HLA loci, with DRB1 alleles showing the most associated TCRs and HLA-C alleles the fewest. For the cohort, immune exposure information was limited to CMV serostatus. This cohort had only TCR beta chains sequenced, and the lack of alpha or paired-chain data limited which features could be detected. Correlated functional status among segregating V segments might be attributable to linkage disequilibrium, but an unknown experimental factor could not be ruled out. Roughly uniform sequencing depth across donors was assumed in presence/absence analyses, although this assumption may not hold. A few of the identified cytomegalovirus-associated TCR beta chains were confirmed in vitro to be specific for cytomegalovirus antigens. A later analysis associated about 17,000 TCR beta sequences with specific HLA alleles at a false discovery rate of 0.05. The earlier analysis of around 600 of the donors excluded fewer than 20 rarely observed V segments, including chromosome 9 orphons, because counts were too low. When HLA alleles, especially DR and DQ, strongly co-occurred, TCR associations were difficult to assign to individual alleles. A cluster of highly shared sequence variants was judged likely to represent a technical artifact of the sequencing pipeline. According to a later analysis, most CMV-associated TCR beta chains appeared to be HLA-restricted, and the HLA associations seemed to be driven largely by CMV exposure. According to a later genetic analysis, donors in an Asian-associated ancestry cluster had fewer N-insertions in productive TCRs than the roughly 670-donor mean. A further reported finding was that TCR beta sequences accurately predicted the HLA-A and HLA-B alleles for most subjects in the first cohort. The authors suggested that the approach could potentially be generalized to other disease states and immunological phenotypes.

Library preparation was by the immunoSEQ multiplex PCR assay. The multiplex PCR relied on a mix of 60 forward primers for TCR Vbeta segments and 13 reverse primers for TCR Jbeta segments. The CDR3 region of rearranged TCR beta genes was amplified from genomic DNA by a multiplex PCR assay. The Illumina HiSeq System was used to sequence the amplified TCR beta libraries as 87-base-pair reads. The source study handled its data this way. A later analysis tallied 75 million to 85 million unique TCR beta chains across the 666 repertoires, and approximately 9.9 million of those chains were shared by two or more donors. Raw reads were error-corrected and collapsed into unique sequences with a nearest-neighbor algorithm that merged closely related sequences to remove PCR and sequencing errors. To assign V, D and J gene segments, CDR3 sequences were aligned to IMGT reference sequences. For a sequence to be retained, at least a six-nucleotide match to both a V gene segment and a J gene segment was required. A rearrangement was called productive if the CDR3 had no stop codons and remained in frame with V and J, and every other rearrangement was called non-productive. CDR3 was defined according to IMGT convention as the region running from the second conserved V-encoded cysteine to the conserved J-encoded phenylalanine. Sequences without an unambiguous match to a single V gene segment were excluded from the earlier analysis of several hundred of the donors. In an earlier analysis of 587 of the donors, a V segment was called functional when productive rearrangements were above 56.7%, and segregating when the standard deviation between donors exceeded 5%. A statistical classification framework was built to diagnose cytomegalovirus status from the catalog of TCR beta chain sequences. V and J gene assignment, in a later analysis, came from comparing TCR nucleotide sequences with IMGT/GENE-DB human TR gene sequences. Using the TCRdist pipeline, a later analysis assigned CDR3 sequences along with most-parsimonious VDJ recombination scenarios. A later analysis defined each TCR beta chain by its CDR3 amino acid sequence plus V-gene family, and excluded reads lacking a unique V-gene family. To address suspected cross-contamination and a sequencing artifact, a later analysis removed around 600 highly shared, low-generation-probability nucleotide sequences. In a later analysis, a clonal expansion index for each public chain was calculated from normalized within-repertoire ranks of inferred template counts. In a later analysis, generation probabilities were computed using a VDJ recombination model fitted to out-of-frame rearrangements, and the results were checked against IGoR. A later analysis scored TCR-TCR, TCR-HLA and TCR-CMV co-occurrence with hypergeometric tests, applying a repertoire-size bias correction to TCR pairs. A later analysis estimated false discovery rates by permuting HLA or CMV assignments 20 times. In a later analysis, co-occurring TCRs were grouped using DBSCAN, with TCRdist sequence similarity added in when clustering inside HLA-allele-positive subsets. Repertoires with fewer than 30,000 or more than 120,000 public chains were left out of co-occurrence clustering, as were five repertoires with anomalous nucleotide sharing. TCRdb took over this immuneACCESS table, retaining in-frame rearrangements with V and J assigned. Such tables are incomplete; in checked studies, under half of the missing clones stem from an unresolved V gene, and the remainder is unexplained. That table is the source of V, J and clone size, and D and trimming were worked out from the DNA. Across this sample there are about 160,000 clones, with around 83% seen only once. Jointly, the top ten make up approximately 1% of the sample.

The sequence was collected from a girl aged 2 to 9 in good health and CMV-seropositive. Here the chain combines TRBV5-1 and TRBJ1-4; no confident D gene assignment can be made. Sequencing was carried out using PBMCs. Here is the DNA: TGCGCCAGCAGCTCCCCGTCGACGGAGACTGCAACTAATGAAAAACTGTTTTTT. Its product reads: CASSSPSTETATNEKLFF.